A single sample is the source of the 7 T cell receptor beta chains below, sequenced in a study of cytomegalovirus exposure and HLA in healthy donors. With 60 Vbeta and 13 Jbeta primers, the PCR was carried out. Some clones are missing from TCRdb's copy, which holds only in-frame ones; the method was immunoSEQ multiplex PCR. The sample has about 160,000 clones, over 80% seen once; the top ten hold less than 5%. Sequencing used PBMCs. The source is a man aged 50 or older in good health and CMV-seropositive.

This clone was observed a few times. The chain has TRBV4-1 and TRBJ1-2; the D is unclear. Germline V gene lookup returns CDR1 MGHRA and CDR2 YSYEKL. The CDR3 consists of 17 residues. V dropped 0 bases and J dropped 4 bases, with 18 bases sitting between them. The CDR3 spells CASSQDRSPDSSYGYTF. CDR3 DNA sequence: TGCGCCAGCAGCCAAGATCGGAGTCCGGATTCTTCCTATGGCTACACCTTC.

CDR3 DNA: TGTGCCAGCAGTGAAGAGATTGGAGACAGGGGACAAGAGACCCAGTACTTC. It yields the protein CASSEEIGDRGQETQYF. V and J are TRBV2 and TRBJ2-5, with TRBD1 identical over 8 bases. Germline CDR1 reads SNHLY; CDR2 reads FYNNEI. The CDR3 runs to 17 residues. Trimming cost V 1 base and J 2 bases; bases outside gene matches: 9.

V and J are TRBV5-8 and TRBJ1-1; the D gene is possibly TRBD1 (6 bases). The CDR3 consists of 15 residues. V was cut by 1 base and J by 1 base, with 11 bases left in between. CDR1 and CDR2 from the germline V gene are SGHTS and YDEGEE. CDR3 bases: TGTGCCAGCAGCTTGAAGGGCAGGGGGAACACTGAAGCTTTCTTT. Translating it yields CASSLKGRGNTEAFF.

The chain links TRBV5-4 to TRBJ2-3, with D tentatively TRBD2 (6 bases). The CDR3 runs to 16 residues. Germline loops: CDR1 SGHNT, CDR2 YYREEE (reference sequence). The V end lost 4 bases, the J end lost 0 bases, and 15 bases lay between the germline ends. The CDR3 region has the DNA TGTGCCAGCAGCCCGGCCGGGGGAGCTAGCACAGATACGCAGTATTTT. It yields the protein CASSPAGGASTDTQYF.

This clone was found once. The genes are TRBV21-1 and TRBJ2-5; the table's D call, TRBD1, was not checked against the DNA. TRBV21-1 represents a pseudogene. This CDR3 has 17 residues. CDR3 sequence: CASSKEGRQVCRETQYF. The CDR3 DNA reads as TGTGCCAGCAGCAAAGAGGGCCGACAGGTTTGCAGGGAGACCCAGTACTTC.

The chain uses TRBV7-9 and TRBJ2-2; 8 nucleotides align to TRBD1. With V trimmed by 5 bases and J by 6 bases, 2 bases remained unmatched. The CDR3 is made up of 13 amino acids. Germline CDR1 and CDR2: SEHNR and FQNEAQ (reference sequence). The CDR3 sequence is CASSPQGAGELFF. CDR3 nucleotide sequence: TGTGCCAGCAGCCCACAGGGGGCCGGGGAGCTGTTTTTT.

V gene TRBV14 combines with J gene TRBJ2-5; 7 bases map to TRBD2. The CDR3 consists of 18 residues. With 4 bases clipped from V and 5 bases from J, the junction kept 19 bases outside the gene matches. Per germline, CDR1 SGHDN and CDR2 FVKESK. This CDR3 reads CASSPRTWASGLLETQYF. In DNA, the CDR3 is TGTGCCAGCAGCCCGAGGACCTGGGCTAGCGGTTTGTTGGAGACCCAGTACTTC.